What follows is one T cell receptor (beta chain) and its context. What it binds is unknown. Germline V gene sequence: CDR1 SGHTA, CDR2 FQGNSA. The V end lost 4 bases, the J end lost 4 bases, and 14 bases lay between the germline ends. There are 15 residues in the CDR3. The data are from a study of PD-1 blockade in classical Hodgkin lymphoma. There was relapse after autologous stem cell transplantation in every patient, and there was variation in brentuximab vedotin exposure. Study-wide points: Why the repertoires differ is still unclear, perhaps disease activity or prior therapy. Significant TCR diversity gains by C4D1 occurred in CD4+ but not CD8+ cells. Individuals initiating nivolumab under 1 year after ASCT were excluded.

Assay: immunoSEQ multiplex PCR; the TCRdb copy retains only in-frame clones and omits some. The sample consists of fewer than 110,000 clones, more than 85% of them appearing once. The sample here was peripheral blood mononuclear cells (PBMCs), taken before the second cycle of nivolumab. The TCR originated in a human donor with classical Hodgkin lymphoma. The rearrangement joins TRBV7-2 to TRBJ2-1, with D unresolved. CDR3 DNA sequence: TGTGCCAGCAGCTCTTCCGGGCCCGCGTACAATGAGCAGTTCTTC. Encoded protein: CASSSSGPAYNEQFF.